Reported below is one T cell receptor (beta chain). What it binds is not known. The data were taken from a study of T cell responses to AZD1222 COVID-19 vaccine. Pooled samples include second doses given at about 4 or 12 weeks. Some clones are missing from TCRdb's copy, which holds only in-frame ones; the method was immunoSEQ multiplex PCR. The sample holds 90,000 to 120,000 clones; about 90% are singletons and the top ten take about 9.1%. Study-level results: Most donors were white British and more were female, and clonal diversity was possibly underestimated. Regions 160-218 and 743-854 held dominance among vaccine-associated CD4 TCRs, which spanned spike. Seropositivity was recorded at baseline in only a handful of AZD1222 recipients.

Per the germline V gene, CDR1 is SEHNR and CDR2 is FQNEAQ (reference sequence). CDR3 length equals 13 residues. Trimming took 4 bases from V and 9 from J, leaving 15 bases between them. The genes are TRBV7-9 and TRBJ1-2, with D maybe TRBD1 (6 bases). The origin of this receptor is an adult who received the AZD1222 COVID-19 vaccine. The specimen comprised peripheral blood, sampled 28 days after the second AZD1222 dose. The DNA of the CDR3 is TGTGCCAGCAGCTCGCGGACAGCCGAGCGCTACACCTTC. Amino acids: CASSSRTAERYTF.